The T cell receptor (beta chain) described here comes from a study of T cells in Graves' hyperthyroidism and ophthalmopathy. TCR beta CDR3 region amplification was performed from RNA transcripts. Using the HTBI primer set, a first-round RT-PCR was run on the TCR CDR3. One entry per CDR3 protein results from TCRdb running MiXCR on the multiplex PCR reads. The sample yields around 430,000 distinct CDR3 sequences, about 15% seen once. It was 8 to 10 ml of fresh peripheral blood that supplied the PBMCs. This CDR3 comprises 14 residues. V was trimmed by 4 bases and J by 4 bases, leaving 13 bases between them. Germline V gives CDR1 MDHEN, CDR2 SYDVKM. This clonotype was found a few times.

J is TRBJ1-2 and V is TRBV28, with no clear D. This receptor was taken from a woman aged 25 to 39 with Graves' hyperthyroidism. Input material: blood. The CDR3 spells CASSSPPEVYGYTF. The CDR3 region has the DNA TGTGCCAGCAGTTCCCCCCCGGAGGTCTATGGCTACACCTTC.